This TCR beta chain comes out of a study of tumor-infiltrating lymphocytes in localized non-small cell lung cancer. In the study overall: Several tumor histologies, both smoking statuses, and some post-neoadjuvant chemotherapy samples were included.

Assay used: immunoSEQ multiplex PCR; TCRdb lists only in-frame clones, some missing. Of about 23,000 clones in the sample, just under 75% were seen once. Findings and limits, study-wide: TCR sequencing covered a subset of patients with enough tissue. Technical variation could not be separated from intratumor heterogeneity here. No link was found between tumor T-cell fraction and recurrence-free survival.

As for this clone: No antigen is known for it.

The sample was lung tumor tissue. The source of this sequence is a human donor with non-small cell lung cancer.

The DNA for the CDR3 is TGTGCCAGCAGCCCCAGTGGGGCAGCTAACTATGGCTACACCTTC. It is translated as CASSPSGAANYGYTF. The gene calls are TRBV4-2 and TRBJ1-2, with D tentatively TRBD1 (5 bases). Germline loops: CDR1 LGHNA, CDR2 YNFKEQ. Trimming shortened V by 4 bases and J by 0 bases, and 12 bases separated the two germline ends. This CDR3 spans 15 amino acids.